This T cell receptor (beta chain) was identified during a study of blood T cell repertoires in COVID-19 (dated by TCRdb to the early 2020s). Looking at the study overall: Samples covering the acute and convalescent phases of COVID-19 were provided by collaborators in the United States, Italy and Spain. Sample metadata almost always included a de-identified subject ID, COVID-19 status, age in years and sex. The material from the prospective study consisted of cDNA or gDNA derived from T cells, B-cell-depleted T cells, or PBMCs. Where available, HLA class I and class II types were taken from metadata supplied by the sample provider and were not determined by assay-based typing. Samples came from the ongoing ImmuneRACE study (first 160 participants) plus 1,254 subjects from 6 global collaborators. Deeply sampled blood TCRbeta repertoires from subjects exposed to, actively infected with, or recovered from COVID-19 were included in the dataset. The repertoires were made available in a free public database intended to serve as a resource for research on the immune response to SARS-CoV-2.

Notes on this clone: Its antigen has not been determined. Within one base of it there is no much larger clone, and no base qualities were kept.

Collaborating institutions collected whole blood in K2EDTA tubes following their own protocols. For TCRbeta analysis, collaborators shipped samples as frozen whole blood, isolated PBMCs, or DNA extracted from either of those sample types. The CDR3, from cysteine to phenylalanine, totals 15 residues. Kept here is only the CDR3 DNA, which spans 45 bases and is read in frame from base 1. CDR1 and CDR2, per the germline V gene, are MDHEN and SYDVKM. At the junction V is shortened by 2 bases and J by 2 bases; bases outside the gene matches: 4. General findings and caveats noted by the study authors: The amount of clinical and demographic metadata varied by source and participant and was provided uncurated.

TCRbeta CDR3 regions were amplified from genomic DNA by means of the immunoSEQ Assay, a bias-controlled multiplex PCR. The paper's data handling went like this. The number of nucleated cells in each sample was estimated by amplification of reference gene primers within the assay. Sequence reads were collapsed and filtered to measure the absolute abundance of every unique TCRbeta CDR3 rearrangement. For each sample, productive Simpson clonality was calculated as the square root of Simpson's diversity index over productive rearrangements. Not all clones reach the TCRdb copy of this immuneACCESS table, which keeps in-frame sequences only. Checked studies attribute under half of the gap to unresolved V genes and leave the rest unexplained. The V and J calls and the clone size are those of that table, but D and trimming were determined from the DNA. The sample profile shows 95,000 to 150,000 clones; over 75% of them were found once. The ten largest clones take up roughly 17% of the sample.

The sample consisted of peripheral blood. The source of this sequence is a man aged 60-69 years with active or convalescent COVID-19. The sequence links TRBV28 to TRBJ2-5; the central 8 bases match TRBD1. The CDR3 region reads CASSLPGGAQETQYF. The bases are TGTGCCAGCAGTTTACCAGGGGGCGCGCAAGAGACCCAGTACTTC.